This paragraph reports one T cell receptor (beta chain). What it binds is unknown. The CDR3 spans 12 residues. The germline CDR1 and CDR2 sequences are LGHNT and FRNRAP. Deletions cut 2 bases from V and 8 bases from J, with 9 bases between. This sample is drawn from a study of cytomegalovirus exposure and HLA in healthy donors. Study summary: Sequencing of some 200 million T cells in an earlier analysis found approximately 120 million unique TCR beta sequences.

Study results and limitations: A later analysis reportedly found that, within productive TCRs, an Asian-associated ancestry cluster had fewer N-insertions than the mean observed across the approximately 690 donors. A later analysis showed that HLA-associated TCR beta chains had undergone more clonal expansion than equally common others. V- and J-gene trimming in TCR beta was tied to a missense DCLRE1C variant by an analysis performed later.

In the PCR, 60 Vbeta and 13 Jbeta primers were used. Data came from immunoSEQ multiplex PCR; TCRdb stores just in-frame clones and leaves some out. This table has roughly 120,000 clones, around 75% appearing once. The genes are TRBV12-5 and TRBJ1-2; D is unresolved. The source is a man in his 60s in good health and CMV-seropositive. Source material: PBMCs. CDR3: CASGLPPGGYTF. CDR3 DNA sequence: TGTGCTAGTGGTTTGCCACCGGGGGGCTACACCTTC.